One and the same sample provided the 21 T cell receptor beta chains below, sequenced in a study of blood T cell repertoires in COVID-19. Sequencing used immunoSEQ multiplex PCR; TCRdb keeps in-frame clones, though not all of them. This sample has 200,000 to 250,000 clones; just over 85% occur once, and the top ten carry roughly 3.4%. The specimen was PBMCs or T cells enriched from blood (not recorded which). These receptors were obtained from a woman aged 40 to 55 with acute COVID-19.

The CDR3 nucleotides read TGTGCCAGCAGCACCGGGACAACCAGGAAGAAGTTCTTC. This translates into CASSTGTTRKKFF. The chain recombines TRBV13 with TRBJ2-1, with D possibly matching TRBD1 (6 bases). Germline loops: CDR1 PRHDT, CDR2 FYEKMQ (reference sequence). This CDR3 is 13 amino acids long. The V gene lost 5 bases and the J gene lost 14 bases, with 19 bases spanning the gap.

V is TRBV5-1 and J is TRBJ2-1; tentative D call: TRBD2 (5 bases). Germline CDR1 SGHRS, CDR2 YFSETQ. V was trimmed by 5 bases and J by 8 bases, leaving 17 bases between them. CDR3 size: 14 residues. The CDR3 DNA reads as TGCGCCAGCAGGCGTGAGGCGGGTTCCGATGAGCAGTTCTTC. Translating gives CASRREAGSDEQFF. The entire variable domain, with the rest obtained from reference TRBV5-1 and TRBJ2-1, is as follows: KAGVTQTPRYLIKTRGQQVTLSCSPISGHRSVSWYQQTPGQGLQFLFEYFSETQRNKGNFPGRFSGRQFSNSRSEMNVSTLELGDSALYLCASRREAGSDEQFFGPGTRLTVL.

This clone was seen a few times. This chain links TRBV7-2 with TRBJ2-4; 9 bases agree with TRBD2. The J segment lost 8 bases and the V segment lost 4 bases, leaving 18 bases of the junction unmatched. This CDR3 spans 18 amino acids. Germline CDR1 is SGHTA and CDR2 is FQGNSA. The chain's CDR3 is CASSSGIAGGAVYYIQYF. CDR3 DNA sequence: TGTGCCAGCAGCTCCGGGATTGCGGGGGGGGCGGTTTATTACATTCAGTACTTC.

This chain joins TRBV3-1 (or the pseudogene TRBV3-2) and TRBJ1-5; D uncertain. The CDR3 length is 23 residues. Germline V gives CDR1 LGHDT, CDR2 YNNKEL (reference sequence). Trimming shortened V by 0 bases and J by 5 bases, and 35 bases separated the two germline ends. CDR3 coding DNA: TGTGCCAGCAGCCAAGATCTACCCCCGGGGAGATCATCTCGACCCCGGGGAGATCAGCCCCAGCATTTT. Its protein product is CASSQDLPPGRSSRPRGDQPQHF.

The chain recombines TRBV11-3 with TRBJ1-5; D not resolved. Trimming took off 4 bases at V and 7 bases at J, with 20 bases between the two ends. Germline assignment: CDR1 SGHNT and CDR2 YENEEA. The CDR3 sequence is 16 residues long. The CDR3 sequence: CASSSPANRLEQPQHF. The CDR3 DNA is TGTGCCAGCAGCTCCCCAGCGAATCGGTTGGAACAGCCCCAGCATTTT.

The V gene is TRBV5-1, the J gene TRBJ1-2, with 7 bases lining up with TRBD1. The V gene's germline CDR1 is SGHRS and CDR2 YFSETQ. CDR3 length equals 16 residues. Losses at the gene ends were 7 bases for V and 4 bases for J; bases not matched to a gene: 16. As DNA, the CDR3 is TGCGCCAGCGGATTGCCCGGGACAGCTCTTCCCTATGGCTACACCTTC. It is translated as CASGLPGTALPYGYTF.

The chain carries TRBV2 and TRBJ1-2; TRBD1 agrees at 12 bases. V trimming: 6 bases; J trimming: 5 bases; junction bases outside the gene matches: 10. Germline V gives CDR1 SNHLY, CDR2 FYNNEI. This CDR3 comprises 16 residues. CDR3 region: CASSAGTGGGGYGYTF. The CDR3 nucleotides read TGTGCCAGCAGCGCCGGGACAGGGGGCGGTGGGTATGGCTACACCTTC. Based on the CDR3 plus reference TRBV2 and TRBJ1-2, the full variable domain is EPEVTQTPSHQVTQMGQEVILRCVPISNHLYFYWYRQILGQKVEFLVSFYNNEISEKSEIFDDQFSVERPDGSNFTLKIRSTKLEDSAMYFCASSAGTGGGGYGYTFGSGTRLTVV.

The V call is TRBV6-1, the J call TRBJ1-2; D possibly corresponds to TRBD1 (5 bases). Germline CDR1 and CDR2: MNHNS and SASEGT. The CDR3 length is 13 residues. Deletions cut 3 bases from V and 6 bases from J, with 11 bases between. The CDR3 loop is CASSDQGRHGYTF. In DNA, the CDR3 is TGTGCCAGCAGTGATCAGGGCCGCCATGGCTACACCTTC.

This chain uses TRBV18 with TRBJ2-3; 9 positions agree with TRBD1. Unmatched junction bases numbered 13, after V lost 3 bases and J lost 3 bases. Germline CDR1 is KGHSH and CDR2 is LQKENI. The length of the CDR3 is 18 residues. CDR3 in amino acids: CASSPEISQGAGTDTQYF. The CDR3 DNA is TGTGCCAGCTCACCCGAAATTTCACAGGGGGCTGGGACAGATACGCAGTATTTT.

The genes are TRBV18 and TRBJ2-7, with 9 bases identical to TRBD1. Germline trimming cut 6 bases from V and 6 bases from J; bases unmatched to any gene: 9. The CDR3 consists of 14 residues. Germline CDR1 is KGHSH and CDR2 is LQKENI. The CDR3 DNA is TGTGCCAGCTCCCAGGGACAGGGAATGGTCGAGCAGTACTTC. This encodes CASSQGQGMVEQYF.

V gene TRBV5-8 combines with J gene TRBJ2-1; TRBD1 matches 7 bases. The germline CDR1 and CDR2 sequences are SGHTS and YDEGEE. The V segment lost 0 bases and the J segment 9 bases; nucleotides outside the gene matches: 9. The CDR3 has 15 amino acids. CDR3 residues: CASSLVIRQGIEQFF. The CDR3 DNA sequence: TGTGCCAGCAGCTTGGTAATTAGACAGGGTATTGAGCAGTTCTTC.

The genes are TRBV5-4 and TRBJ1-3; 9 bases fit TRBD1. With V trimmed by 0 bases and J by 4 bases, 8 bases remained unmatched. CDR3 length equals 17 residues. Germline lookup yields CDR1 SGHNT and CDR2 YYREEE (reference sequence). In nucleotides, the CDR3 is TGTGCCAGCAGCTTGGCCGGGACAGGGTTAGAGGGAAACACCATATATTTT. Amino acid sequence: CASSLAGTGLEGNTIYF.

This clone was observed once. J is TRBJ2-1 and V is TRBV5-1, with D hard to call. The CDR3 consists of 15 residues. The V gene lost 2 bases and the J gene lost 0 bases, with 9 bases spanning the gap. CDR1 is SGHRS, CDR2 YFSETQ, per germline. The DNA for the CDR3 is TGCGCCAGCAGCTTTGGCGGAGCCTCCTACAATGAGCAGTTCTTC. As protein: CASSFGGASYNEQFF.

This chain uses TRBV18 with TRBJ1-1, with D perhaps TRBD1 (5 bases). Per the germline V gene, CDR1 is KGHSH and CDR2 is LQKENI. The length of the CDR3 is 12 residues. V lost 4 bases and J 3 bases, leaving 6 bases between the germline ends. CDR3 sequence (DNA): TGTGCCAGCTCACTAGGGGACACTGAAGCTTTCTTT. It codes for CASSLGDTEAFF.

The chain recombines TRBV5-4 with TRBJ2-3; 10 bases fit TRBD2. Germline V CDR1 and CDR2: SGHNT, YYREEE (reference sequence). The CDR3 loop spans 17 amino acids. V gave up 1 base and J gave up 5 bases; unmatched junction bases: 10. The CDR3 DNA is TGTGCCAGCAGCTTGACGAGCGGGGGGGCCGAAATAGATACGCAGTATTTT. It translates to CASSLTSGGAEIDTQYF.

This clone was recorded a few times. The CDR3 loop is CASSLGQTLANYGYTF. The DNA for the CDR3 is TGTGCCAGCAGCTTGGGACAGACCCTAGCTAACTATGGCTACACCTTC. The chain links TRBV11-2 to TRBJ1-2, with 7 bases lining up with TRBD1. With 3 bases clipped from V and 0 bases from J, the junction kept 7 bases outside the gene matches. The CDR3 covers 16 residues. Germline-derived CDR1 and CDR2 are SGHAT and FQNNGV.

This rearrangement joins TRBV2 to TRBJ2-5, with 9 bases identical to TRBD1. The V and J ends lost 4 bases and 5 bases, in that order; junction bases with no gene match: 8. The germline V gene encodes CDR1 SNHLY and CDR2 FYNNEI. CDR3 length equals 15 residues. Written as DNA, the CDR3 is TGTGCCAGCAGTGTAGGGACAGGGTTCCGGGAGACCCAGTACTTC. Amino acids: CASSVGTGFRETQYF. Full variable domain (outside the CDR3, taken from reference TRBV2 and TRBJ2-5): EPEVTQTPSHQVTQMGQEVILRCVPISNHLYFYWYRQILGQKVEFLVSFYNNEISEKSEIFDDQFSVERPDGSNFTLKIRSTKLEDSAMYFCASSVGTGFRETQYFGPGTRLLVL.

Only a few counts were recorded for this clone. The V gene is TRBV7-9, the J gene TRBJ1-4; 9 nucleotides align to TRBD1. The junction had 18 bases not matched to a gene; V was cut back by 5 bases and J by 8 bases. Germline assignment: CDR1 SEHNR and CDR2 FQNEAQ (reference sequence). CDR3 length equals 18 residues. The CDR3 coding sequence is TGTGCCAGCAGCGAGCATAAATACCCGGGACAGGGAAGAGAAAAACTGTTTTTT. It is translated as CASSEHKYPGQGREKLFF.

This clone was recorded once. This rearrangement joins TRBV6-4 to TRBJ2-1; TRBD2 matches 7 bases. From germline, CDR1 is MRHNA and CDR2 SNTAGT. The junction had 2 bases not matched to a gene; V was cut back by 0 bases and J by 0 bases. This CDR3 comprises 16 residues. CDR3 sequence reads: CASSDSGLSSYNEQFF. As DNA, the CDR3 is TGTGCCAGCAGTGACTCGGGACTAAGCTCCTACAATGAGCAGTTCTTC.

V usage is TRBV18 and J usage is TRBJ2-2; D unclear. Germline V gene sequence: CDR1 KGHSH, CDR2 LQKENI. This CDR3 has 15 amino acids. V dropped 5 bases and J dropped 4 bases, with 14 bases sitting between them. CDR3 sequence reads: CASSSDTVGTGELFF. The CDR3 DNA is TGTGCCAGCTCATCAGACACGGTGGGCACCGGGGAGCTGTTTTTT.

V and J are TRBV7-9 and TRBJ1-3; 9 bases are shared with TRBD1. The germline V gene encodes CDR1 SEHNR and CDR2 FQNEAQ (reference sequence). V was pared by 5 bases and J by 4 bases, with 9 bases of the junction left unmatched. This CDR3 is built from 16 residues. CDR3: CASSHSGTGSGNTIYF. The DNA of the CDR3 is TGTGCCAGCAGCCACTCCGGGACAGGGAGCGGAAACACCATATATTTT.